This T cell receptor (beta chain) was profiled in a study of shared clonotypes between healthy human individuals. In the study overall: A couple of female and three male donors aged 18 to 49 were enrolled.

Turning to this clone: The antigen is undetermined.

Study-wide results and limits: Non-shared clonotypes had lower generation probabilities than clonotypes shared by all four sorted-subset donors.

The deep-level immunoSEQ assay was used. Original data processing: ImmunoSEQ junction-only sequences lacked quality scores, so their filtering differed. Sequenced by immunoSEQ multiplex PCR; TCRdb stores in-frame clones only, minus some. Clonal size and the V and J genes are those of that table, whereas D and trimming came from the DNA. Found here are under 200,000 clones, around 93% of them singletons; the top ten hold 0.067%. Sequencing was done on a sample of naive CD4+ T cells sorted from blood. Subset noted: CD45RA+ positively selected. The clonotype comes from a woman between 25 and 40 years old in good health.

CDR3 in amino acids: CASSVSASGPYEQYF. The CDR3 bases are TGTGCCAGCAGCGTATCGGCTAGCGGGCCCTACGAGCAGTACTTC. The V gene is TRBV9, the J gene TRBJ2-5, with TRBD2 matching over 8 bases. The end of the DNA fits TRBJ2-7 better, so the J call may be wrong. Germline values: CDR1 SGDLS, CDR2 YYNGEE. This CDR3 contains 15 residues.